This T cell receptor (beta chain) was identified during a study of shared clonotypes between healthy human individuals. Donors were Caucasian adults residing in Nashville, Tennessee, USA. Study conclusions and caveats: Rarefaction showed that sequencing of sorted subsets was incomplete (despite large depth). Clonotypes which were not shared had lower generation probabilities than clonotypes that all four donors shared.

This table comes from immunoSEQ multiplex PCR, and its TCRdb copy is limited to in-frame clones, with some not included. The sample includes some 2,000,000 clones, approximately 96% of them seen just once. V shed 2 bases and J shed 0 bases, with 7 bases lying between them. In germline, CDR1 is MGHRA, CDR2 YSYEKL. CDR3 length equals 15 residues. Regarding this clone: Its antigen is as yet unknown.

Sequenced sample: naive CD4+ T cells sorted from blood. Subset reported: CD45RA+ positively selected. The receptor was derived from a man aged 18 to 35 in good health. The chain employs TRBV4-1 and TRBJ1-4; D is unclear. The CDR3 nucleotides are TGCGCCAGCAGCCAACAGGCTGCAACTAATGAAAAACTGTTTTTT. Encoded protein: CASSQQAATNEKLFF.